The following is a TCR beta chain sequence with its context. Its antigen remains unknown. Separate cDNA molecules each had unique molecular identifiers attached to them. TCRdb independently ran MiXCR on the 5' RACE reads; one entry per CDR3 protein. This table holds 56,000 or so distinct CDR3 sequences, roughly 8.2% found once. This entry belongs to a study of early T cells in non-severe SARS-CoV-2 infection. Looking at the study overall: It was bulk RNA from unsorted whole blood that was sequenced, and the chains were unpaired. Points from the study as a whole: Matching against VDJdb likely underestimated virus-specific expansions, favoring anti-spike CD8.

With 4 bases removed from V and 15 bases from J, the gap between germline ends came to 19 bases. The germline gives CDR1 SGHVS, CDR2 FQNEAQ. The CDR3 has 13 residues. The sequenced material came from whole blood. The clonotype comes from an adult who was a healthcare worker with PCR-confirmed SARS-CoV-2 infection or an uninfected control (not recorded which). J is TRBJ2-4 and V is TRBV7-8; D possibly corresponds to TRBD2 (5 bases). CDR3 loop: CASSSGVLAFMYF. CDR3 nucleotides: TGTGCCAGCAGCTCCGGGGTTCTTGCATTTATGTACTTC.